The clone carrying this T cell receptor beta chain appeared a few times. These data originate in a study of tumor-infiltrating lymphocytes in oesophageal squamous cell carcinoma. MiXCR was run by TCRdb on the PCR reads, yielding one entry per CDR3 protein. The sample yields more than 15,000 distinct CDR3 sequences, roughly two fifths seen once. The V gene's germline CDR1 is LNHDA and CDR2 SQIVND (reference sequence). The CDR3 contains 13 residues. V lost 1 base and J 7 bases, leaving 10 bases between the germline ends. The sequencing input was normal esophageal tissue next to the tumor. This TCR came from a female donor with esophageal squamous cell carcinoma. The V and J genes are TRBV19 and TRBJ2-5; D not resolved. Here the CDR3 reads CASSIVGMGTQYF. Here the CDR3 DNA reads TGTGCCAGTAGTATAGTAGGGATGGGGACCCAGTACTTC.